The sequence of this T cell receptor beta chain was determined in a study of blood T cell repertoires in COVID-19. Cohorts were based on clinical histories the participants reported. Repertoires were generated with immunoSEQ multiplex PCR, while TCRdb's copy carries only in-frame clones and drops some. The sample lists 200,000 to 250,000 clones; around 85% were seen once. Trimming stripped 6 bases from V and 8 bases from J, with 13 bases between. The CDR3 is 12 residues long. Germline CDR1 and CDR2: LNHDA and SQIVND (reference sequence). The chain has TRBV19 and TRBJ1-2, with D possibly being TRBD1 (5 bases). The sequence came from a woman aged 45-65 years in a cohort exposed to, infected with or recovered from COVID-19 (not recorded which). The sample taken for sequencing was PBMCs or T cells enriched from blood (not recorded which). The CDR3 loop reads CASSRAGTGYTF. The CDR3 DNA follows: TGTGCCAGTAGCAGGGCAGGTACGGGCTACACCTTC. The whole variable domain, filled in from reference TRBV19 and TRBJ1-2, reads DGGITQSPKYLFRKEGQNVTLSCEQNLNHDAMYWYRQDPGQGLRLIYYSQIVNDFQKGDIAEGYSVSREKKESFPLTVTSAQKNPTAFYLCASSRAGTGYTFGSGTRLTVV.